Below, 9 T cell receptor beta chains from the same sample are listed, as sequenced in a study of Graves' ophthalmopathy and Graves' hyperthyroidism. Researchers took RNA transcripts and amplified TCR beta CDR3 regions from them. RT-PCR in the first round used HTBI primers; a second-round multiplex PCR followed. TCRdb reprocessed the multiplex PCR reads with MiXCR, giving one entry per CDR3 protein. The sample has 600,000 to 950,000 distinct CDR3 sequences, roughly 41% seen once. The sample taken for sequencing was peripheral blood. The receptors were sampled from an adult man with Graves' ophthalmopathy.

The chain combines TRBV2 with TRBJ2-7; a possible D gene is TRBD1 (6 bases). The germline V gene has CDR1 SNHLY and CDR2 FYNNEI. V gave up 6 bases and J gave up 3 bases, with 15 bases separating them. This CDR3 comprises 14 residues. The DNA of the CDR3 is TGTGCCAGCAGGGGCCCGGGACAAAACTACGAGCAGTACTTC. Amino acid sequence: CASRGPGQNYEQYF.

The chain carries TRBV12-3 or TRBV12-4 and TRBJ2-3; a weak D match, TRBD1 (6 bases). This CDR3 region has 14 residues. Trimming left V 11 bases short and J 2 bases short, with 17 bases between. CDR3 protein: CASNRDTTTDTQYF. CDR3 DNA: TGTGCCTCGAACCGGGACACGACCACAGATACGCAGTATTTT.

This clonotype was seen a few times. The J gene is TRBJ2-5, the V gene TRBV9; TRBD1 matches at 9 bases. The CDR3 has 16 residues. Germline assignment: CDR1 SGDLS and CDR2 YYNGEE. V lost 4 bases, J lost 2 bases, and 9 bases stayed unmatched. The CDR3 protein is CASSPGTGWRQETQYF. In DNA form, the CDR3 reads TGTGCCAGCAGCCCCGGGACAGGGTGGAGGCAAGAGACCCAGTACTTC.

This clonotype was picked up a small number of times. The rearrangement links TRBV5-1 to TRBJ1-3; D remains ambiguous. Germline V gene sequence: CDR1 SGHRS, CDR2 YFSETQ. This CDR3 region has 18 residues. V lost 1 base, J lost 0 bases, and 17 bases lay in between. CDR3 in DNA: TGCGCCAGCAGCTTGTCCGGGGTTCCCGGTTTCTCTGGAAACACCATATATTTT. This codes for CASSLSGVPGFSGNTIYF.

This chain joins TRBV19 and TRBJ1-1, with D perhaps matching TRBD1 (5 bases). The V end lost 3 bases, the J end lost 0 bases, and 20 bases lay between the germline ends. This CDR3 has 18 residues. Germline V CDR1 and CDR2: LNHDA, SQIVND (reference sequence). As DNA, the CDR3 is TGTGCCAGTAGTATGAGAGGGACCGACCACATCATGAACACTGAAGCTTTCTTT. This codes for CASSMRGTDHIMNTEAFF.

CDR3 nucleotides: TGCAGCGCCGCCCCGGACGTTCCCGGGGAGCTGTTTTTT. Translation gives CSAAPDVPGELFF. The chain joins TRBV29-1 to TRBJ2-2; D is unclear. Germline lookup yields CDR1 SQVTM and CDR2 ANQGSEA. Trimming removed 7 bases from V and 6 bases from J, with 15 bases in between. The CDR3 is 13 amino acids.

This clonotype was observed a handful of times. This chain joins TRBV20-1 and TRBJ2-7; TRBD2 agrees at 8 bases. Losses at the gene ends were 6 bases for V and 4 bases for J; bases not matched to a gene: 8. Germline values: CDR1 DFQATT, CDR2 SNEGSKA (reference sequence). This CDR3 region has 13 residues. CDR3 in amino acids: CSALSGIKYEQYF. As DNA, the CDR3 is TGCAGTGCCCTTAGCGGGATAAAGTACGAGCAGTACTTC.

This clonotype appeared many times. The chain links TRBV29-1 to TRBJ1-2; TRBD1 is a possible D gene (6 bases). The CDR3 runs 14 residues. V gave up 5 bases and J gave up 0 bases, with 13 bases separating them. CDR1 SQVTM and CDR2 ANQGSEA come from the germline V gene. This CDR3 is CSVFPGHANYGYTF. CDR3 bases: TGCAGCGTTTTCCCGGGACACGCTAACTATGGCTACACCTTC.

This clonotype has more than one count but fewer than ten. The chain has TRBV10-3 and TRBJ1-2, with TRBD1 matching 8 bases. This CDR3 spans 16 amino acids. Trimming removed 10 bases from V and 1 base from J; junction bases left unmatched: 14. Germline CDR1 reads ENHRY; CDR2 reads SYGVKD. CDR3 nucleotides: TGTGCCACCCTGGGGAGACAGGGGTTATATAACTATGGCTACACCTTC. Translated, it gives CATLGRQGLYNYGYTF.